The T cell receptor beta chain described here comes from a study of blood T cell repertoires in COVID-19. The CDR3 consists of 15 residues. The V and J ends lost 2 bases and 4 bases respectively, with 14 bases between them. Germline V gene data show CDR1 as MDHEN and CDR2 as SYDVKM. Clones were sequenced by immunoSEQ multiplex PCR, and TCRdb holds only the in-frame ones, with some missing. The repertoire holds over 90,000 clones, with roughly 80% as singletons. The sequencing sample was made of peripheral blood. The rearrangement uses TRBV28 and TRBJ1-2, with a tentative D call TRBD1 (6 bases). The clonotype comes from an elderly man with COVID-19, enrolled during active disease. The CDR3 DNA reads as TGTGCCAGCAGTTTAGGGCAGGGGATTTCCTATGGCTACACCTTC. Translated, it gives CASSLGQGISYGYTF.